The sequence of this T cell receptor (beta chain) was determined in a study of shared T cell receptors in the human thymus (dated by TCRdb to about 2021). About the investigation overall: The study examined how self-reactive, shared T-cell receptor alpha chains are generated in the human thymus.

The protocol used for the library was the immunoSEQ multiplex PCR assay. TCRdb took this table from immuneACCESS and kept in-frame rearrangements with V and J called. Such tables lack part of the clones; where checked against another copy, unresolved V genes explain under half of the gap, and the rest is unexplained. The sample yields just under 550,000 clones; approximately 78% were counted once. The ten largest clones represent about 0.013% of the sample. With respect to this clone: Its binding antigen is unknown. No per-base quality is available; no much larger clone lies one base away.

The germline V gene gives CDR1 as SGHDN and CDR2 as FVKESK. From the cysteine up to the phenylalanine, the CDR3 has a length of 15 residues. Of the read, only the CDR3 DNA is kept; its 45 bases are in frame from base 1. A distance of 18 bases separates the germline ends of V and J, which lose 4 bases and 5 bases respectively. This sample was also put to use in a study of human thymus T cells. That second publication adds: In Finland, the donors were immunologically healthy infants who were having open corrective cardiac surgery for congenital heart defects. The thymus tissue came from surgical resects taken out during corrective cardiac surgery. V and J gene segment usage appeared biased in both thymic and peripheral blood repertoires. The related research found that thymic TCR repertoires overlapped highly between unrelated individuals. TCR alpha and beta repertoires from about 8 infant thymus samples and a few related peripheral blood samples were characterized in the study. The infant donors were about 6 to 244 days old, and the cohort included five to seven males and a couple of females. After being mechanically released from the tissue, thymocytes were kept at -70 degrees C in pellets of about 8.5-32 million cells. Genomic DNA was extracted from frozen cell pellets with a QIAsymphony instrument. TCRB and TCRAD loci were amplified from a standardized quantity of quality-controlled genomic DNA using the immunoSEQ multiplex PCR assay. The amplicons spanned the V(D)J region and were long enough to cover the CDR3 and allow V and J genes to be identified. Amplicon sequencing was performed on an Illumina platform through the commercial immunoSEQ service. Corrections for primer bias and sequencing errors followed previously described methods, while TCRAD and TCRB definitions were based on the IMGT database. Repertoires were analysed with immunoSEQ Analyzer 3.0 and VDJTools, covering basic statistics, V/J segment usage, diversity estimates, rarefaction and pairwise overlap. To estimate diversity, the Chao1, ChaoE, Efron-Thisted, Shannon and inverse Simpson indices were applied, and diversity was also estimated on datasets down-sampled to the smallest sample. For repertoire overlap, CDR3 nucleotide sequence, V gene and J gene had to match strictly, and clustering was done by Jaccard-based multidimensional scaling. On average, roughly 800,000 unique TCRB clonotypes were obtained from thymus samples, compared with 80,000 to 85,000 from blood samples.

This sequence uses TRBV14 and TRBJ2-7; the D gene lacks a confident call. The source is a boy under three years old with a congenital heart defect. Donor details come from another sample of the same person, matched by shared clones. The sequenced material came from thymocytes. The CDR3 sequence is CASSPSCRLRHEQYF. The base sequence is TGTGCCAGCAGCCCCTCCTGCCGTCTGCGCCACGAGCAGTACTTC.